This is a list of T cell receptor beta chains from one sample in a study of blood T cell repertoires in COVID-19. Only in-frame clones appear in the TCRdb table, and some are missing; sequencing was by immunoSEQ multiplex PCR. The sample holds some 260,000 clones, around 82% seen once. Sequences were obtained from peripheral blood. Receptors originate from a woman of 80 years or more with active or convalescent COVID-19. Both conserved end residues are part of each CDR3. A D gene is named only where the DNA matches it firmly. The listing skips clone size in some rows; elsewhere it reads once, few, many or a size class.

>NA|TRBV6-1|TRBJ1-5|few
CASSEVGRLNQPQHF
TGTGCCAGCAGTGAAGTTGGCAGATTGAACCAGCCCCAGCATTTT
>NA|TRBV6-4|TRBJ1-1|NA
CASSDQGFTEAFF
TGTGCCAGCAGTGACCAGGGGTTCACTGAAGCTTTCTTT
>NA|TRBV7-9|TRBJ2-1|NA
CASSLESRGEQFF
TGTGCCAGCAGCTTAGAGTCCAGGGGCGAGCAGTTCTTC
>NA|TRBV6-5|TRBJ1-5|once
CASSYIGGDQPQHF
TGTGCCAGCAGTTATATCGGGGGGGATCAGCCCCAGCATTTT
>TRBD2|TRBV28|TRBJ2-1|NA
CASSHRGTSIQFF
TGTGCCAGCAGTCACCGCGGGACTAGTATTCAGTTCTTC
>NA|TRBV12-3/TRBV12-4|TRBJ1-2|NA
CASSRDMRYGYTF
TGTGCCAGCAGCAGGGACATGCGCTATGGCTACACCTTC
>NA|TRBV6-5|TRBJ1-4|NA
CASSPRAGTNEKLFF
TGTGCCAGCAGCCCCCGGGCGGGAACTAATGAAAAACTGTTTTTT
>NA|TRBV19|TRBJ2-1|few
CASSSGRNNEQFF
TGTGCCAGTAGTAGCGGGCGCAACAATGAGCAGTTCTTC
>NA|TRBV24-1|TRBJ1-1|NA
CPEGVREAFF
TGTCCCGAAGGGGTGCGAGAAGCTTTCTTT
>NA|TRBV5-4|TRBJ2-7|few
CASSFTGTYEQYF
TGTGCCAGCAGTTTTACAGGGACCTACGAGCAGTACTTC
>TRBD1|TRBV7-9|TRBJ1-2|NA
CASSSQTGVGKYGYTF
TGTGCCAGCAGCTCCCAGACAGGGGTTGGGAAATATGGCTACACCTTC
>TRBD2|TRBV5-4|TRBJ2-5|NA
CASSQTSGTGETQYF
TGTGCCAGCAGCCAGACTAGCGGGACGGGAGAGACCCAGTACTTC
>TRBD1|TRBV27|TRBJ2-5|NA
CASSLRGRETQYF
TGTGCCAGCAGTCTCAGGGGGCGAGAGACCCAGTACTTC
>NA|TRBV6-5|TRBJ1-3|few
CASSSGTWDTIYF
TGTGCCAGCAGCTCCGGGACATGGGACACCATATATTTT
>TRBD2|TRBV2|TRBJ2-5|NA
CASSGSSGGKETQYF
TGTGCCAGCAGTGGTTCTAGCGGGGGTAAAGAGACCCAGTACTTC
>TRBD1|TRBV6-5|TRBJ1-2|NA
CASSDRGANYGYTF
TGTGCCAGCAGCGACAGGGGTGCGAACTATGGCTACACCTTC
>TRBD2|TRBV6-5|TRBJ2-3|NA
CASSYQAGGRTDTQYF
TGTGCCAGCAGTTACCAGGCGGGGGGACGCACAGATACGCAGTATTTT
>NA|TRBV2|TRBJ2-1|NA
CASSPTGGGQSYNEQFF
TGTGCCAGCAGTCCAACTGGCGGGGGCCAATCCTACAATGAGCAGTTCTTC
>NA|TRBV21-1|TRBJ1-2|NA
CASSKEFRERTGRSYGYTF
TGTGCCAGCAGCAAAGAGTTTAGGGAAAGGACAGGGAGGAGCTATGGCTACACCTTC
>NA|TRBV3-1/TRBV3-2|TRBJ2-1|NA
CASSQDREGRQFF
TGTGCCAGCAGCCAAGACAGGGAAGGTAGGCAGTTCTTC
>TRBD1|TRBV28|TRBJ2-2|NA
CASSHGGTGAGELFF
TGTGCCAGCAGTCACGGCGGGACAGGGGCCGGGGAGCTGTTTTTT
>TRBD1|TRBV2|TRBJ2-7|NA
CASSETGQGRDEQYF
TGTGCCAGCAGTGAAACTGGACAGGGGAGGGACGAGCAGTACTTC